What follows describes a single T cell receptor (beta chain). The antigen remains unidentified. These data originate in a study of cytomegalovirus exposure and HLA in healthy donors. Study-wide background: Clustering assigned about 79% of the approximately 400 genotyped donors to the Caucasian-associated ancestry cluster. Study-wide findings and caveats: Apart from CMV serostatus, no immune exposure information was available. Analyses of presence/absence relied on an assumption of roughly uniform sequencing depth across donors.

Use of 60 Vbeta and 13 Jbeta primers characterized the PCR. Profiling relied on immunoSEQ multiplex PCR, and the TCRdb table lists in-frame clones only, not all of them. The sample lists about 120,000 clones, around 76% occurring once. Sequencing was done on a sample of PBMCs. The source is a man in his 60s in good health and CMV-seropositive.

CDR3 loop: CASSFGTGIYEQYF. The CDR3, as DNA: TGTGCCAGCAGCTTCGGGACAGGGATCTACGAGCAGTACTTC. The rearrangement links TRBV13 to TRBJ2-7; 9 bases line up with TRBD1. Germline V gives CDR1 PRHDT, CDR2 FYEKMQ (reference sequence). The CDR3 loop spans 14 amino acids. J gave up 3 bases and V 3 bases, and 3 bases lay outside the gene matches.